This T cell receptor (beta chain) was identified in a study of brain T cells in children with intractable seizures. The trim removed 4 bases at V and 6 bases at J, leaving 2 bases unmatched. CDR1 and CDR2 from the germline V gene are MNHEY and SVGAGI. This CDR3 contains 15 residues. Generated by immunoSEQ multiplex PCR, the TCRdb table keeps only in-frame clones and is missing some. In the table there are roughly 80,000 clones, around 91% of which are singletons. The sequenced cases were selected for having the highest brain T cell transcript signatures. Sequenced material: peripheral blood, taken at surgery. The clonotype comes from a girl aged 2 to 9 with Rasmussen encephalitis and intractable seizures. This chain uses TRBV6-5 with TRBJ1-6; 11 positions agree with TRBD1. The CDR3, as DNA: TGTGCCAGCAGTTCGGACAGGGGGCCTAATTCACCCCTCCACTTT. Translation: CASSSDRGPNSPLHF.